This TCR beta chain was retrieved from a study of blood T cell repertoires in COVID-19. Study information: From the United States, Italy and Spain came samples of acute and convalescent COVID-19. From T cells, B-cell-depleted T cells, or PBMCs came the material, which was cDNA or gDNA.

The CDR3 loop spans 15 amino acids. Germline CDR1 and CDR2: MDHEN and SYDVKM. Unmatched junction bases numbered 12, after V lost 6 bases and J lost 6 bases. Per the original data handling: Reference gene primers were amplified, and this amplification served to estimate nucleated cell counts. Clones were read by immunoSEQ multiplex PCR, and TCRdb kept only the in-frame ones, dropping some. V and J calls and clone size are copied from that table; D and trimming were computed from the DNA. This table holds about 170,000 clones, 80% to 90% found once. This rearrangement joins TRBV28 to TRBJ1-1; 8 positions agree with TRBD1. The receptor was isolated from a woman of 80 years or more with acute or convalescent COVID-19. The sequenced sample was peripheral blood. The CDR3 reads CASRLVGQGRSEAFF. CDR3 coding DNA: TGTGCCAGCAGGCTCGTCGGACAGGGCCGGTCTGAAGCTTTCTTT.